The T cell receptor (beta chain) described here comes from a study of CD4 T cells in relation to SARS-CoV-2 and coronaviruses. Study in general: The restricting HLA molecule for shared crossreactive spike epitopes was mapped.

The unexposed donors gave CD4+ T cells in 2011-2018, prior to COVID-19. CD4+ T cells were isolated from the cells after around eleven days of culture. TCRdb's copy holds only in-frame clones and misses some; the assay was immunoSEQ multiplex PCR. The table records 15,000 to 25,000 clones, around 80% of them present only once. From germline, CDR1 is KGHSH and CDR2 LQKENI. The length of the CDR3 is 14 residues. The V end lost 5 bases, the J end lost 0 bases, and 10 bases lay between the germline ends. Study conclusions and caveats: This crossreactivity analysis covered spike protein alone, no other viral proteins. Samples before the pandemic and after infection were not matched within any donor.

This clone was seen a handful of times. The antigen remains unidentified. This clonotype was obtained from a human donor in good health. This chain joins TRBV18 and TRBJ1-1; the D gene is possibly TRBD1 (6 bases). Source material: CD4+ T cells from PBMCs, cultured in vitro. The CDR3 reads CASSEQGLNTEAFF. CDR3 sequence (DNA): TGTGCCAGCTCAGAGCAGGGGTTGAACACTGAAGCTTTCTTT.